This T cell receptor (beta chain) was observed in a study of T cell responses to AZD1222 COVID-19 vaccine. Profiled with immunoSEQ multiplex PCR; TCRdb holds only in-frame clones, not every one. The sample consists of some 130,000 clones, roughly 89% of them appearing once. The CDR3 extends over 14 amino acids. Germline V CDR1 and CDR2: SGHAT, FQNNGV. Trimming at V came to 8 bases and at J to 4 bases, leaving 1 base not matched to a gene. This chain links TRBV11-2 with TRBJ2-2; 13 positions match TRBD2. The source is an adult who received the AZD1222 COVID-19 vaccine. Material: peripheral blood, obtained 28 days after the second AZD1222 dose. The CDR3 spells CASRLAGGTGELFF. CDR3 in DNA: TGTGCCAGCCGACTAGCGGGGGGCACCGGGGAGCTGTTTTTT.